These 8 T cell receptor beta chains came from one sample sequenced in a study of cytomegalovirus exposure and HLA in healthy donors. PCR involved 60 Vbeta and 13 Jbeta primers. Sequenced by immunoSEQ multiplex PCR; TCRdb stores in-frame clones only, minus some. The sample records 90,000 to 150,000 clones, around 77% being singletons. Sequencing was performed on PBMCs. The receptors come from a man aged 45 to 65 in good health and CMV-seropositive.

The chain combines TRBV27 with TRBJ1-5; maybe TRBD1 (6 bases). V lost 5 bases to trimming and J lost 3 bases, with 14 bases between them. The CDR3 sequence is 15 residues long. Germline CDR1 MNHEY, CDR2 SMNVEV (reference sequence). Here the CDR3 reads CASSAQGRDNQPQHF. CDR3 bases: TGTGCCAGCAGTGCACAGGGTCGGGACAATCAGCCCCAGCATTTT.

V gene TRBV6-5 combines with J gene TRBJ2-1; a possible D gene is TRBD1 (6 bases). The CDR3 length is 15 residues. The germline gives CDR1 MNHEY, CDR2 SVGAGI. Trimming removed 6 bases from V and 1 base from J, with 13 bases in between. The CDR3 spells CASRPGQRSYNEQFF. CDR3 nucleotide sequence: TGTGCCAGCAGACCCGGACAGAGGTCCTACAATGAGCAGTTCTTC.

The chain combines TRBV30 with TRBJ1-6; TRBD1 is a possible D gene (6 bases). Trimming cost V 3 bases and J 5 bases, with 11 bases left between them. The germline V gene encodes CDR1 GTSNPN and CDR2 SVGIG (reference sequence). This CDR3 is 14 amino acids long. The CDR3 spells CAWSRGLDNSPLHF. CDR3 DNA sequence: TGTGCCTGGAGCAGGGGCTTGGATAATTCACCCCTCCACTTT.

The J gene is TRBJ1-5, the V gene TRBV28; the D gene is possibly TRBD1 (6 bases). Trimming took 9 bases from V and 7 from J, leaving 13 bases between them. Per germline, CDR1 MDHEN and CDR2 SYDVKM. The CDR3 is 12 amino acids. This CDR3 is CASSQGTQPQHF. As DNA, the CDR3 is TGTGCCAGTTCCCAGGGGACGCAGCCCCAGCATTTT.

This clone was recorded once. J is TRBJ1-1 and V is TRBV7-2; TRBD1 agrees at 10 bases. Trimming took 5 bases from V and 7 from J; bases not matched to a gene: 7. The CDR3 is 14 residues long. The V gene's germline CDR1 is SGHTA and CDR2 FQGNSA. The CDR3: CASSDRTGGFEAFF. The CDR3 region has the DNA TGTGCCAGCAGCGACCGGACAGGGGGATTTGAAGCTTTCTTT.

This sequence joins TRBV4-1 and TRBJ1-1; 9 bases align to TRBD1. The germline V gene has CDR1 MGHRA and CDR2 YSYEKL. The ends lost 5 bases at V and 5 bases at J; junction bases unmatched: 9. The CDR3 has 15 amino acids. CDR3 amino acids: CASSTGQGPRTEAFF. The DNA of the CDR3 is TGCGCCAGCAGCACGGGACAGGGTCCAAGGACTGAAGCTTTCTTT.

The J gene is TRBJ2-1, the V gene TRBV11-2; 11 nucleotides line up with TRBD2. CDR1 and CDR2 (germline): SGHAT, FQNNGV. Trimming cost V 5 bases and J 5 bases; bases outside gene matches: 5. The CDR3 loop spans 15 amino acids. DNA of the CDR3: TGTGCCAGCAGCATTAGCGGGAGGGCTGACAATGAGCAGTTCTTC. Amino acids: CASSISGRADNEQFF.

This sequence joins TRBV6-6 and TRBJ2-1; 9 bases are a match to TRBD2. Germline V gene sequence: CDR1 MNHNY, CDR2 SVGAGI (reference sequence). V gave up 6 bases and J gave up 7 bases; unmatched junction bases: 7. This CDR3 spans 14 amino acids. CDR3 DNA: TGTGCCAGCAGGAGCGGGGGGCTGGGAAATGAGCAGTTCTTC. Protein: CASRSGGLGNEQFF.